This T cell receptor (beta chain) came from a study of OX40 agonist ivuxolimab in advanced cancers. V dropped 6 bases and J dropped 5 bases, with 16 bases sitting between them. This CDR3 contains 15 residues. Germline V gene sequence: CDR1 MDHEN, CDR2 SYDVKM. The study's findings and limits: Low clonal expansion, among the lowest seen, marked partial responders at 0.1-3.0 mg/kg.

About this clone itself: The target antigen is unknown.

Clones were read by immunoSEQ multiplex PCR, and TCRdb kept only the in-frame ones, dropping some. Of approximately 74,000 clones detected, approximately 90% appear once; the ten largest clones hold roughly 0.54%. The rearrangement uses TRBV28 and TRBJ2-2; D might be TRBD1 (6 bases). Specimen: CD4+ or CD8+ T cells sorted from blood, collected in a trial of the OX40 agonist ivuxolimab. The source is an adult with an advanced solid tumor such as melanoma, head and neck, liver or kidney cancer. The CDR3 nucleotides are TGTGCCAGCAGCCGCGAGGGGGTAATTACCGGGGAGCTGTTTTTT. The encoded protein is CASSREGVITGELFF.